Detailed here is one TCR beta chain. This clonotype was seen at least ten times. Which antigen it targets is not known. Base qualities are not at hand, and no much larger clone is one base apart. For sequencing, an Illumina NovaSeq 6000 was employed. cDNA libraries for TCRalpha and TCRbeta were prepared by 5'RACE using constant-segment primers, with sample barcodes and unique molecular identifiers added. RNA was extracted from every sample with Trizol reagent. The libraries were amplified in two PCR steps, and the second step added a second sample barcode and Illumina TruSeq adapters. Sequencing of libraries was performed on an Illumina NovaSeq with 2 x 150 bp paired-end reads. The paper's data handling went like this. With migec v1.2.7, reads were demultiplexed and then collapsed into UMI-guided consensus sequences. With mixcr v2.1.11, UMI consensuses were aligned to TRA and TRB V and J templates and assembled into clonotypes. Clonotypes were classified as expanded or contracted when called significant by both edgeR and NoisET, with noise models trained on biological replicates. edgeR calls used a false discovery rate-adjusted p below 0.01 and a log2 fold-change threshold of 1. PCA with hierarchical clustering of max-normalized trajectories of the 1000 most abundant clonotypes was used as exploratory dynamics analysis. The CD4 or CD8 phenotype of responding clones was assigned using the separately sequenced CD4+ and CD8+ repertoires. TCRdb applied fastp at Q25 and MiXCR to the public reads, then kept only in-frame beta chains. Merged by CDR3 protein, the rows form single entries marked with the most common genes and DNA. These V and J calls rely on TCRdb rather than the paper's analysis. The sample contains roughly 150,000 distinct CDR3 sequences, over 10% of them found a single time. The ten largest clones add up to 2.5% to 4% of the sample.

Ficoll-Paque density gradient centrifugation was used to isolate PBMCs. These data are taken from a study of T-cell memory formation after mild COVID-19 (dated by TCRdb to about 2021). For the study in its entirety: TCR sequence clusters from the two donors were found to be largely donor specific. Longitudinal TCRalpha and TCRbeta repertoire sequencing tracked T-cell clones expanding and contracting after mild COVID-19 in a couple of donors. Two young, previously healthy adult volunteers made up the cohort, one male and one female.

General conclusions and limits of the study: The detection of some responding clones in pre-infection memory suggests that pre-existing cross-reactive memory T cells joined the SARS-CoV-2 response. Clones contracting from day 15 to 85 had balanced CD4/CD8 phenotypes, while a second wave expanding from day 15 to 37 was biased towards CD4+. Contracting CD4+ clones were found mainly in CM and EM memory subsets, while CD8+ clones were enriched in EMRA. SARS-CoV-2 specificity of the second-wave clones peaking on day 37 was not confirmed. The study included only a couple of mild cases, and larger cohorts that include severe cases with pre-infection samples were judged to be necessary.

Including the terminal cysteine and phenylalanine, the CDR3 comprises 17 residues. This entry keeps only the CDR3 DNA: 51 bases, framed from base 1. In the germline V gene, CDR1 corresponds to LGHNA and CDR2 to YSLEER. V gives up 0 bases and J gives up 2 bases, and the segment between their germline ends measures 15 bases. The rearranged segments are TRBV4-3 and TRBJ2-3; no confident D gene assignment can be made. Sequencing input: PBMCs or a T cell subset sorted from them (not recorded which). This TCR was recovered from a man aged 18 to 29 who had mild COVID-19 (a few samples of this study predate the infection). The sample titles of this study are shuffled in the database, so cell type and time point are left out; the donor was told from shared clones. The CDR3 protein is CASSQDKASDLTDTQYF. The sequenced DNA is TGCGCCAGCAGCCAAGATAAGGCTAGTGATCTCACAGATACGCAGTATTTT.